The clone carrying this TCR beta chain occurred a few times. Its antigen remains unknown. This entry comes from a study of response to subunit inactivated influenza vaccine. V was pared by 3 bases and J by 6 bases, with 4 bases of the junction left unmatched. CDR1 is LNHDA and CDR2 is SQIVND in the germline V gene (reference sequence). This CDR3 is 15 amino acids long. Each CDR3 protein gets one entry after TCRdb re-called the RT-PCR reads with MiXCR. The sample has fewer than 250,000 distinct CDR3 sequences, roughly 14% seen once; the top ten hold about 26%. General study points: Few new T cells, the authors suggested, are recruited by each seasonal influenza vaccination.

Material: CD8+ T cells sorted from PBMCs, obtained more than 4 days after vaccination. The rearrangement uses TRBV19 and TRBJ2-1, with 11 nucleotides matching TRBD2. The sequence was obtained from a man between 45 and 60 years old who received an inactivated influenza vaccine. CDR3 bases: TGTGCCAGTAGTATTACTAGCGGGAGTATCAATGAGCAGTTCTTC. It specifies CASSITSGSINEQFF.